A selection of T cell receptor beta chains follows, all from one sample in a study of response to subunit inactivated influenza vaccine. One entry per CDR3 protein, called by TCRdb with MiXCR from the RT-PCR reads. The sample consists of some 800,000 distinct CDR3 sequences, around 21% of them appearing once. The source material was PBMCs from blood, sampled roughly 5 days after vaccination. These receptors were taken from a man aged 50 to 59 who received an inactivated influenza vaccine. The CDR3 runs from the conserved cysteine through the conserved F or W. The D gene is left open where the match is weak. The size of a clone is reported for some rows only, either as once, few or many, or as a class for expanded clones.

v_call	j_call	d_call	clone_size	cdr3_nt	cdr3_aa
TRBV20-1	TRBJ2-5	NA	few	TGCAGTGCTGGGCAACATGGGGAGACCCAGTACTTC	CSAGQHGETQYF
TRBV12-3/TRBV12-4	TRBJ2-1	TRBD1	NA	TGTGCCAGCACCCTGGGTGGGACAGGGGTCCATGAGCAGTTCTTC	CASTLGGTGVHEQFF
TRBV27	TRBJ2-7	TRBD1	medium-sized	TGTGCCAGCGGCCAACGGGACAGAGCCTACGAGCAGTACTTC	CASGQRDRAYEQYF
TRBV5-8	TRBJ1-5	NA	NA	TGTGCCAGCAGCACCCCAAGCATGATGTCTGGGCCCCAGCATTTT	CASSTPSMMSGPQHF
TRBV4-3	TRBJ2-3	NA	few	TGCGCCAGCAGCCAAGAGACAGAGTTGGGTGCGTACACAGATACGCAGTATTTT	CASSQETELGAYTDTQYF
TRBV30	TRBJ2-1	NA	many	TGTGCCTGGAGTGTGCTTGGGCTAGCCGATGAGCAGTTCTTC	CAWSVLGLADEQFF
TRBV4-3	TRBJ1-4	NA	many	TGCGCCAGCAGCCAAGACGCGGGTAATGAAAAACTGTTTTTT	CASSQDAGNEKLFF
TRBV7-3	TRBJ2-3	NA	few	TGTGCCAGCAGCTTAACTAAAGAGGATACGCAGTATTTT	CASSLTKEDTQYF
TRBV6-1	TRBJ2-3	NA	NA	TGTGCCAGCAGTGAAGCCCGGAGTAGGTATACGCAGTATTTT	CASSEARSRYTQYF
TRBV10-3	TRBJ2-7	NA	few	TGTGCCACAACCGGGACTCTGGCCTACGAGCAGTACTTC	CATTGTLAYEQYF
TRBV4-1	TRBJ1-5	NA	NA	TGCGCCAGCAGCCAAGGAGGGCGGAGACAGCCCCAGCATTTT	CASSQGGRRQPQHF
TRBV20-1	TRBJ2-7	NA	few	TGCAGTGCTAGCCGGCCAGCCTTCTACGAGCAGTACTTC	CSASRPAFYEQYF
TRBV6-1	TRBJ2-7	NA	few	TGTGCCAGCGAGTGGGGAAGCTACGAGCAGTACTTC	CASEWGSYEQYF
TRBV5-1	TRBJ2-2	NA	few	TGCGCCAGCAGGGACACAGGGAGGAACACCGGGGAGCTGTTTTTT	CASRDTGRNTGELFF
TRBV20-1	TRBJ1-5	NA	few	TGCAGTGCTAAAGACAGTCTCAATCAGCCCCAGCATTTT	CSAKDSLNQPQHF
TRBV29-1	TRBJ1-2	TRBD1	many	TGCAGCGTTGAAGAACTTATACCCCGGACAGGGGTGTACGGCTACACCTTC	CSVEELIPRTGVYGYTF